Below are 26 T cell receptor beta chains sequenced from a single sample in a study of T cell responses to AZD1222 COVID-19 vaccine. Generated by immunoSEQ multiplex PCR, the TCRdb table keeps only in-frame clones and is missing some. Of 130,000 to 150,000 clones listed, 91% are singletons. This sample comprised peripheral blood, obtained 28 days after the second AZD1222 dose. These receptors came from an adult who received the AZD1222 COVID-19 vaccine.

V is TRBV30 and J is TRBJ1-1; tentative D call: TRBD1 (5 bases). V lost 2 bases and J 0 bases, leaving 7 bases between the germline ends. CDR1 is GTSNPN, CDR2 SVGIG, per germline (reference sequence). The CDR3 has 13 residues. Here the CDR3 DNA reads TGTGCCTGGAGTCTGACAGTGAACACTGAAGCTTTCTTT. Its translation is CAWSLTVNTEAFF.

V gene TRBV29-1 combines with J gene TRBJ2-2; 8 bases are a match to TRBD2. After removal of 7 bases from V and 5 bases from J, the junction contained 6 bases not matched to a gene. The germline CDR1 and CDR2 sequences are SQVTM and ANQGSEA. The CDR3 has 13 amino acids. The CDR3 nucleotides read TGCAGCGCCTCGCCTAGCGGGACCGGGGAGCTGTTTTTT. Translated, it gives CSASPSGTGELFF.

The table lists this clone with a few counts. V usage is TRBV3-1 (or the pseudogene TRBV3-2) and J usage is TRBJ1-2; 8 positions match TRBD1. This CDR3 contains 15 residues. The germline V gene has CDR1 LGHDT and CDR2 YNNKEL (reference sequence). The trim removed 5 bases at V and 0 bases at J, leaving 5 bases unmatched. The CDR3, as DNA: TGTGCCAGCAGCTTTGACAGGGGAACTAACTATGGCTACACCTTC. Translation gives CASSFDRGTNYGYTF.

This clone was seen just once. The DNA for the CDR3 is TGTGCCAGCAGGGAGACTAGCGGTACCTACGAGCAGTACTTC. Amino acid sequence: CASRETSGTYEQYF. The chain uses TRBV6-5 and TRBJ2-7; 9 positions match TRBD2. Germline trimming cut 6 bases from V and 2 bases from J; bases unmatched to any gene: 5. CDR1 and CDR2 (germline): MNHEY, SVGAGI. This CDR3 has 14 amino acids.

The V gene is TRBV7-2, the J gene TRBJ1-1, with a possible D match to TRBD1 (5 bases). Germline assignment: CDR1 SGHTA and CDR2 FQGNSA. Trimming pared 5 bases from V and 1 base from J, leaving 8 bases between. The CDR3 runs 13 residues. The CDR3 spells CASSRTKNTEAFF. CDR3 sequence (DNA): TGTGCCAGCAGCAGGACAAAGAACACTGAAGCTTTCTTT. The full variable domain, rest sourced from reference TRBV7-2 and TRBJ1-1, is GAGVSQSPSNKVTEKGKDVELRCDPISGHTALYWYRQSLGQGLEFLIYFQGNSAPDKSGLPSDRFSAERTGGSVSTLTIQRTQQEDSAVYLCASSRTKNTEAFFGQGTRLTVV.

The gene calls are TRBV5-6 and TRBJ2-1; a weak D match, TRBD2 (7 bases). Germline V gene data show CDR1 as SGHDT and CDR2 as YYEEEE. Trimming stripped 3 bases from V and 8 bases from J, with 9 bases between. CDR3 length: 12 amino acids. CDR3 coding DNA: TGTGCCAGCAGCTCGGGGGGCGATGAGCAGTTCTTC. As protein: CASSSGGDEQFF.

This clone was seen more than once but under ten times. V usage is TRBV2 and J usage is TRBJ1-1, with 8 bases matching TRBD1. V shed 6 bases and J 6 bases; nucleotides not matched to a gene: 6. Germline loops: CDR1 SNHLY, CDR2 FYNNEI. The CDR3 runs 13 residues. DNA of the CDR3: TGTGCCAGCAGGGGGACAGGATGGTCTGAAGCTTTCTTT. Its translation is CASRGTGWSEAFF.

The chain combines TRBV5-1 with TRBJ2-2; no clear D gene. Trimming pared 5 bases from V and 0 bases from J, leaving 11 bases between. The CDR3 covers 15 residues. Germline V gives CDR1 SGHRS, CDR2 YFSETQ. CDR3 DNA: TGCGCCAGCAGAGTAGGGCAATCGAACACCGGGGAGCTGTTTTTT. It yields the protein CASRVGQSNTGELFF.

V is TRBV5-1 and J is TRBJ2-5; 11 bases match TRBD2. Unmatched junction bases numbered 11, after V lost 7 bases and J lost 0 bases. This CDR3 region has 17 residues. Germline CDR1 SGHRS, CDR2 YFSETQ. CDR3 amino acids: CASSLPGLAEYQETQYF. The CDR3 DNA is TGCGCCAGCTCCCTACCGGGACTAGCGGAGTACCAAGAGACCCAGTACTTC.

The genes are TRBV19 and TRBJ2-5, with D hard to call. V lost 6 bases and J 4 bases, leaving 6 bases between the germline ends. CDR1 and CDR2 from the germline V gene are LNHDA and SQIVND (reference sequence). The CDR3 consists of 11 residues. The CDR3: CASRVGETQYF. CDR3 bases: TGTGCCAGTAGGGTAGGAGAGACCCAGTACTTC.

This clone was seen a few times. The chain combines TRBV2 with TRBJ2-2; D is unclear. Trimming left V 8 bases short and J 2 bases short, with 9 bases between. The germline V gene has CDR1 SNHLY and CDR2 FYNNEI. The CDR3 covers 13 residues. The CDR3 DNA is TGTGCCAGCCAAAATACAAACACCGGGGAGCTGTTTTTT. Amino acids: CASQNTNTGELFF.

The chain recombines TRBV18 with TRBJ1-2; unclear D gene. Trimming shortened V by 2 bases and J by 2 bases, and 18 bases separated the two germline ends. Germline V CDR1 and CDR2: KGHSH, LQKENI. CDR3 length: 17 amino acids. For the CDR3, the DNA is TGTGCCAGCTCACCATCGTCTGTGTCAACCTCAAACTATGGCTACACCTTC. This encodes CASSPSSVSTSNYGYTF.

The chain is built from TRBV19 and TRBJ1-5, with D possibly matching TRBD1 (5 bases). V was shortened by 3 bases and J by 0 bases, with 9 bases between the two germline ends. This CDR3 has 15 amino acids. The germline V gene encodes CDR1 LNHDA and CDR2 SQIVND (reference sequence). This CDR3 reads CASSIRGNSNQPQHF. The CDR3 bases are TGTGCCAGTAGTATCCGGGGCAATAGCAATCAGCCCCAGCATTTT.

CDR3 in amino acids: CASRASGGWNEQFF. Here the CDR3 DNA reads TGTGCCAGCAGAGCTAGCGGGGGGTGGAATGAGCAGTTCTTC. The chain employs TRBV27 and TRBJ2-1; 11 bases align to TRBD2. Germline-derived CDR1 and CDR2 are MNHEY and SMNVEV (reference sequence). The trim removed 6 bases at V and 7 bases at J, leaving 5 bases unmatched. The CDR3 totals 14 residues.

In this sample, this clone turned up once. The CDR3 spells CASSALAGNSGELFF. CDR3 in DNA: TGTGCCAGCAGCGCACTAGCGGGTAATTCCGGGGAGCTGTTTTTT. The chain combines TRBV6-5 with TRBJ2-2; 9 bases are a match to TRBD2. This CDR3 spans 15 amino acids. Germline CDR1 is MNHEY and CDR2 is SVGAGI. Trimming at V came to 6 bases and at J to 6 bases, leaving 8 bases not matched to a gene.

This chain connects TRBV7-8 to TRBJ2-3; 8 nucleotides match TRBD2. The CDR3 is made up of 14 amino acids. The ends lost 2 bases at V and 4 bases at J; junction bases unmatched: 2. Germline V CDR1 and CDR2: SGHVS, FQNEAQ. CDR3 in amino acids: CASSLTGGADTQYF. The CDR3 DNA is TGTGCCAGCAGCTTAACCGGGGGGGCAGATACGCAGTATTTT.

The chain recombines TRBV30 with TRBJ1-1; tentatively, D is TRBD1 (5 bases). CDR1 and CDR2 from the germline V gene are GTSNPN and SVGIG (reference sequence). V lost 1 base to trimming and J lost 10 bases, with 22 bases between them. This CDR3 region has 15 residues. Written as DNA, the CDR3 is TGTGCCTGGAGTGGCGGGGGGGTTGAAGGGCCGGGAGCTTTCTTT. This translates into CAWSGGGVEGPGAFF. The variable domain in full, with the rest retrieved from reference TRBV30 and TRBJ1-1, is SQTIHQWPATLVQPVGSPLSLECTVEGTSNPNLYWYRQAAGRGLQLLFYSVGIGQISSEVPQNLSASRPQDRQFILSSKKLLLSDSGFYLCAWSGGGVEGPGAFFGQGTRLTVV.

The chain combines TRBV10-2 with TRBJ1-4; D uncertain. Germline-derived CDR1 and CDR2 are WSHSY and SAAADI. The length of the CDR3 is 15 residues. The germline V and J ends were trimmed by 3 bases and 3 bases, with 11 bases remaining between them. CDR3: CASSDPTGANEKLFF. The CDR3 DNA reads TGCGCCAGCAGTGACCCGACCGGGGCTAATGAAAAACTGTTTTTT.

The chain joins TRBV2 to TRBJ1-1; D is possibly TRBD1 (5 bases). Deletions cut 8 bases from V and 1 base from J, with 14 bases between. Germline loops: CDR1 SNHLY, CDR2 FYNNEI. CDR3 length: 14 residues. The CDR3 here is CASGDLQGNTEAFF. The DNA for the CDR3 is TGTGCCAGCGGGGACCTTCAGGGGAACACTGAAGCTTTCTTT.

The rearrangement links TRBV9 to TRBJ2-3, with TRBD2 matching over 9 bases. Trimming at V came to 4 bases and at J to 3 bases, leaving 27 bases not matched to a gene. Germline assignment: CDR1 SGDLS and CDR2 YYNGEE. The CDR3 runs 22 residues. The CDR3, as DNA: TGTGCCAGCAGCCCGAGAGTCGGTAGAGAGCCCGTGGCGGGGGGGTTGACAGATACGCAGTATTTT. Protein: CASSPRVGREPVAGGLTDTQYF.

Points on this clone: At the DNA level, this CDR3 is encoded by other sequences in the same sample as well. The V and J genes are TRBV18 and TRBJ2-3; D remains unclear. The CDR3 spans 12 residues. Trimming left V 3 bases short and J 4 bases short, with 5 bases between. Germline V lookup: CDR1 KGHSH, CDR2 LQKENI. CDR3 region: CASSPGADTQYF. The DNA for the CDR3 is TGTGCCAGCTCACCCGGTGCAGATACGCAGTATTTT.

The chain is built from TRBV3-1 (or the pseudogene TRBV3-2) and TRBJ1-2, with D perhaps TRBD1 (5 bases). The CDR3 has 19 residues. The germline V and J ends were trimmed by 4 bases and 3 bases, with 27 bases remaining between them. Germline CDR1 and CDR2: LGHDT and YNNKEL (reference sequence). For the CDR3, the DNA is TGTGCCAGCAGCCCAAATGAGGTTTGGGGACCAGGGAAACACTATGGCTACACCTTC. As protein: CASSPNEVWGPGKHYGYTF.

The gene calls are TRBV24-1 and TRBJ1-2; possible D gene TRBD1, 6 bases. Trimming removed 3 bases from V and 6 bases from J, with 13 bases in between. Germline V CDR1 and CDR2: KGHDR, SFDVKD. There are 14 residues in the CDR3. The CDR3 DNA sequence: TGTGCCACCAGTGATCCCCAGGGGCGGAATGGCTACACCTTC. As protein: CATSDPQGRNGYTF.

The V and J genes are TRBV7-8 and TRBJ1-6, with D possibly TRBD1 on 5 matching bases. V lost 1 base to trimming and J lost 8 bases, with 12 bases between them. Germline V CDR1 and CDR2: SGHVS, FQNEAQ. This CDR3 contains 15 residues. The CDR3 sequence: CASSLVRDQDSPLHF. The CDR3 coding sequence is TGTGCCAGCAGCTTAGTTAGGGACCAAGATTCACCCCTCCACTTT.

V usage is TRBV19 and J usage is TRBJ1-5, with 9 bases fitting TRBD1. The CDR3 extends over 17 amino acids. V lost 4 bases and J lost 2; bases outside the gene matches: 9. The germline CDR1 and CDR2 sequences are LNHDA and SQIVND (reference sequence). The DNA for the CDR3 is TGTGCCAGTAGTACTTCGACAGGGGGGAAAGGCAATCAGCCCCAGCATTTT. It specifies CASSTSTGGKGNQPQHF.

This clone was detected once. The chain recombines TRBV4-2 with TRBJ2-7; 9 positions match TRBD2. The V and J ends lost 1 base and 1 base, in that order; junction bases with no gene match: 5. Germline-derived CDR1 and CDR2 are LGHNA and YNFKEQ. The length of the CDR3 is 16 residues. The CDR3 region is CASSQGRLAESYEQYF. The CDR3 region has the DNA TGTGCCAGCAGCCAAGGGAGACTAGCGGAGTCCTACGAGCAGTACTTC.